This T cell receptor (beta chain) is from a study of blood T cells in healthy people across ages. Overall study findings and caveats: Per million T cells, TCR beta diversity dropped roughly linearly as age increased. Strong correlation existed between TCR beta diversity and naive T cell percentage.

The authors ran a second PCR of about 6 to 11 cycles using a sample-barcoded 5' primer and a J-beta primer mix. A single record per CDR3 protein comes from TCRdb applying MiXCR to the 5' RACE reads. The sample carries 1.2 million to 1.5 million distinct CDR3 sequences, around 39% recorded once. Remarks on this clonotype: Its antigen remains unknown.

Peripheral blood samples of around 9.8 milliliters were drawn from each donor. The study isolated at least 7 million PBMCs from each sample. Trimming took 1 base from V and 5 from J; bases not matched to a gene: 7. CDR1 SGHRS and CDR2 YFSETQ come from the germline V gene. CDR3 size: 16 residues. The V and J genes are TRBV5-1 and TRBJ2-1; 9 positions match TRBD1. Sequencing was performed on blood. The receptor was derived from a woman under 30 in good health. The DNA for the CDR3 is TGCGCCAGCAGCTTGCTTCAGGGACAGGGACACAATGAGCAGTTCTTC. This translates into CASSLLQGQGHNEQFF.